These 10 T cell receptor beta chains share one sample of origin, sequenced in a study of T cell repertoires in cytomegalovirus infection. MiXCR, run by TCRdb on the reads, gives a single entry per CDR3 protein. This table holds almost 500,000 distinct CDR3 sequences, approximately 11% found once. Sequencing used PBMCs. The source is a human donor in good health (CMV status not recorded). Some clones in this sample may be carry-over from other donors' samples.

This clonotype was seen ten or more times. The rearrangement joins TRBV7-2 to TRBJ2-7, with D uncertain. Trimming took off 1 base at V and 0 bases at J, with 10 bases between the two ends. The length of the CDR3 is 15 residues. CDR1 and CDR2 (germline): SGHTA, FQGNSA. CDR3 sequence: CASSLEWRASYEQYF. CDR3 nucleotide sequence: TGTGCCAGCAGCTTAGAGTGGAGAGCCTCCTACGAGCAGTACTTC.

This clonotype has ten or more counts. The chain joins TRBV7-8 to TRBJ1-5, with 8 bases aligning to TRBD1. Germline V lookup: CDR1 SGHVS, CDR2 FQNEAQ. This CDR3 has 16 amino acids. After removal of 2 bases from V and 7 bases from J, the junction contained 10 bases not matched to a gene. The CDR3 DNA follows: TGTGCCAGCAGCTTATTACGTACAGGGGGGAAACAGCCCCAGCATTTT. Translation gives CASSLLRTGGKQPQHF. The whole variable domain, filled in from reference TRBV7-8 and TRBJ1-5, reads GAGVSQSPRYKVAKRGQDVALRCDPISGHVSLFWYQQALGQGPEFLTYFQNEAQLDKSGLPSDRFFAERPEGSVSTLKIQRTQQEDSAVYLCASSLLRTGGKQPQHFGDGTRLSIL.

Turning to this clonotype: A read error is possible here, since a much larger clone lies one base away. The chain carries TRBV27 and TRBJ2-7, with 9 nucleotides matching TRBD1. Per germline, CDR1 MNHEY and CDR2 SMNVEV (reference sequence). This CDR3 region has 15 residues. Here the CDR3 DNA reads TGTACCAGCACCACGAACTACAGGGGGCGGCACGAGCAGTACTTC. Translating gives CTSTTNYRGRHEQYF.

In regard to this clonotype: A read error is possible here, since a much larger clone lies one base away. The chain recombines TRBV5-4 with TRBJ2-7, with TRBD1 matching over 10 bases. Germline CDR1 reads SGHNT; CDR2 reads YYREEE (reference sequence). This CDR3 comprises 15 residues. The CDR3 DNA follows: TGTGTCAGCAGCCGTCCGGGGACAGGGGTTCAAGAGCAGTACTTC. Translating gives CVSSRPGTGVQEQYF.

This clonotype was detected many times. This chain uses TRBV20-1 with TRBJ2-5; 7 nucleotides line up with TRBD1. Looked up from germline, CDR1 is DFQATT and CDR2 is SNEGSKA (reference sequence). V shed 3 bases, J shed 5 bases, and the junction held 15 bases outside the gene matches. The CDR3 sequence is 16 residues long. The CDR3 sequence: CSASSPETGHRETQYF. The CDR3 nucleotides read TGCAGTGCTAGTTCCCCCGAGACAGGGCATCGGGAGACCCAGTACTTC.

The chain joins TRBV30 to TRBJ2-2; D may be TRBD2 (6 bases). This CDR3 is 15 amino acids long. Germline CDR1 reads GTSNPN; CDR2 reads SVGIG (reference sequence). V lost 4 bases and J lost 5, with 17 bases in between. Written as DNA, the CDR3 is TGTGCCTGGATCCGTAGCGGACCGCGGACCGGGGAGCTGTTTTTT. This sequence encodes CAWIRSGPRTGELFF.

This clonotype came up many times. The chain's CDR3 is CASSFIRDSSYEQYF. The CDR3, as DNA: TGTGCCAGCAGCTTCATCCGGGACAGCAGCTACGAGCAGTACTTC. The chain combines TRBV7-9 with TRBJ2-7, with 7 bases matching TRBD1. The J segment lost 3 bases and the V segment lost 3 bases, leaving 8 bases of the junction unmatched. This CDR3 region has 15 residues. Germline CDR1 is SEHNR and CDR2 is FQNEAQ (reference sequence).

This clonotype was detected ten times or more. The chain combines TRBV28 with TRBJ1-5; 10 bases line up with TRBD1. V gave up 3 bases and J gave up 2 bases; unmatched junction bases: 7. Germline CDR1 MDHEN, CDR2 SYDVKM. CDR3 length equals 17 residues. The CDR3 coding sequence is TGTGCCAGCAGTTTCGGGACAGGGGATCCACGCAATCAGCCCCAGCATTTT. This sequence encodes CASSFGTGDPRNQPQHF.

V is TRBV6-6 and J is TRBJ2-7; D not certain. V shed 5 bases and J shed 0 bases, with 14 bases lying between them. The CDR3 is made up of 15 amino acids. CDR1 MNHNY and CDR2 SVGAGI come from the germline V gene (reference sequence). This CDR3 is CASSPDPRSSYEQYF. In DNA form, the CDR3 reads TGTGCCAGCAGTCCGGACCCCAGAAGCTCCTACGAGCAGTACTTC.

This clonotype came up a few times. In nucleotides, the CDR3 is TGCGCCAGCAGCTCCCGGGACAGGGCCTACAATGAGCAGTTCTTC. Protein product: CASSSRDRAYNEQFF. The chain combines TRBV5-1 with TRBJ2-1, with 9 bases aligning to TRBD1. The CDR3 is made up of 15 amino acids. Germline V gene sequence: CDR1 SGHRS, CDR2 YFSETQ. Trimming cost V 3 bases and J 2 bases; bases outside gene matches: 3.